This T cell receptor (beta chain) originates from a study of shared clonotypes between healthy human individuals. Trimming removed 5 bases at V and 7 bases at J, with 23 bases between. This CDR3 has 16 residues. Germline V lookup: CDR1 MGHRA, CDR2 YSYEKL. Clones were sequenced by immunoSEQ multiplex PCR, and TCRdb holds only the in-frame ones, with some missing. Of roughly 2,500,000 clones listed, approximately 93% are singletons. Material for sequencing was naive CD4+ T cells from PBMCs. The sample's subset: CD45RA+ positively selected. This chain uses TRBV4-1 with TRBJ1-1; no clear D. The sequence derives from a man between 18 and 29 years old in good health. Some clones in this sample may be carry-over from other donors' samples. The CDR3, as DNA: TGCGCCAGCAGCTCCCAATTCTTGAGAGGATCGGATGAAGCTTTCTTT. It specifies CASSSQFLRGSDEAFF.